This T cell receptor (beta chain) was recovered during a study of spatial heterogeneity in lung cancer. Study-wide findings and caveats: The study found that expanded intratumoral alpha and beta TCR counts tracked tumor mutation counts.

Individual TCR cDNA molecules each bore their own unique molecular identifier. TCRdb independently ran MiXCR on the 5' RACE reads; one entry per CDR3 protein. The sample carries some 25,000 distinct CDR3 sequences, 7.1% recorded once. Time point of the sample: sample taken at primary tumor resection. CDR3 length: 14 amino acids. Trimming took 4 bases from V and 4 from J; bases not matched to a gene: 3. Germline lookup yields CDR1 SGHAT and CDR2 FQNNGV. This clonotype was seen ten or more times. Its antigen is as yet unknown. The gene calls are TRBV11-2 and TRBJ2-3; 9 bases map to TRBD1. The receptor's source is a male donor with early-stage non-small cell lung cancer. Material: lung tumor tissue, obtained at surgery. CDR3 in amino acids: CASSSRQGADTQYF. CDR3 bases: TGTGCCAGCAGCTCTAGACAGGGGGCAGATACGCAGTATTTT.